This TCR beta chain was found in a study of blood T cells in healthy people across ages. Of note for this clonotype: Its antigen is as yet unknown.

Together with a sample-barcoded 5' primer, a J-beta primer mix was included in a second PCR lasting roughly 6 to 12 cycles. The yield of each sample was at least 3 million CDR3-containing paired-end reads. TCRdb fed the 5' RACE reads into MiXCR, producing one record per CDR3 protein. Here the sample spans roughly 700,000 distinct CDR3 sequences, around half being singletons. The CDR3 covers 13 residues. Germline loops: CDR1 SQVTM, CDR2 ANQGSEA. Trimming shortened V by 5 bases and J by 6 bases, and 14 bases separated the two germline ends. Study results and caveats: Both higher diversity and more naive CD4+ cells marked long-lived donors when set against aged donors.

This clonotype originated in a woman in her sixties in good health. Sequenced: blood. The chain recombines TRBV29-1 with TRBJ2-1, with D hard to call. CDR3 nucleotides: TGCAGCGTTAGTCACAGTATGACCAATGAGCAGTTCTTC. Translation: CSVSHSMTNEQFF.